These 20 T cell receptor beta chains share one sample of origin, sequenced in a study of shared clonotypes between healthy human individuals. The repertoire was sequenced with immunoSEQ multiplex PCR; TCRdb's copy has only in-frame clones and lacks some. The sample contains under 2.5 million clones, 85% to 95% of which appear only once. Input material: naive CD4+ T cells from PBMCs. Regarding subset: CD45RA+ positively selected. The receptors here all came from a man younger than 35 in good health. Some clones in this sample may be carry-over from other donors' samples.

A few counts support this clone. The DNA for the CDR3 is TGTGCCAGCAGCGTAGGTCCCCGGGACACCCGAAATCAGCCCCAGCATTTT. Amino acid sequence: CASSVGPRDTRNQPQHF. V and J are TRBV9 and TRBJ1-5; weak D call: TRBD1 (6 bases). The CDR3 has 17 amino acids. Germline CDR1 is SGDLS and CDR2 is YYNGEE. Trimming removed 0 bases at V and 4 bases at J, with 17 bases between.

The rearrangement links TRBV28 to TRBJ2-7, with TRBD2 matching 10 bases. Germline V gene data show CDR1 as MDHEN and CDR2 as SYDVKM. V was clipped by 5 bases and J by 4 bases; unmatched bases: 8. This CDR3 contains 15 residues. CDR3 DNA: TGTGCCAGCAGTCAGCTAGCGGGAGTGGTGTACGAGCAGTACTTC. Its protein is CASSQLAGVVYEQYF.

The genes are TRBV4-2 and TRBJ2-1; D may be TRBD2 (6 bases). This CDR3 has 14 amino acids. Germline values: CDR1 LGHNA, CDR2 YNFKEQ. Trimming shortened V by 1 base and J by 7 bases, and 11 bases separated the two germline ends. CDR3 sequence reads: CASSQGTIANEQFF. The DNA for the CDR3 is TGTGCCAGCAGCCAAGGGACTATCGCGAATGAGCAGTTCTTC.

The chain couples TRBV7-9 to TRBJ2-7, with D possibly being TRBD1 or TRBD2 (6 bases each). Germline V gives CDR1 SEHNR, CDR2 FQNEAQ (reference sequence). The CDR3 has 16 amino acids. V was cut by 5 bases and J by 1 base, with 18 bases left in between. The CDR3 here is CASSTPGQGRSYEQYF. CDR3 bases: TGTGCCAGCAGCACCCCGGGGCAGGGGAGGTCCTACGAGCAGTACTTC.

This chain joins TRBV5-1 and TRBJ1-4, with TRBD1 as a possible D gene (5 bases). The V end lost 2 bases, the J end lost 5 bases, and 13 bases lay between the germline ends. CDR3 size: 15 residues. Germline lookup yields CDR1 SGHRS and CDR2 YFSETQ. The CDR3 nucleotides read TGCGCCAGCAGCTTCCAGGGAACCTCCAATGAAAAACTGTTTTTT. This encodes CASSFQGTSNEKLFF.

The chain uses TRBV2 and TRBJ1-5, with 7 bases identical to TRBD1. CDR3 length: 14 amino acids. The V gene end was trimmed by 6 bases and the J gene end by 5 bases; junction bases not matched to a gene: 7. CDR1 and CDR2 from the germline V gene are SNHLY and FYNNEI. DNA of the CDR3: TGTGCCAGCAGCCGAGGACAGGCGGATCAGCCCCAGCATTTT. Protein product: CASSRGQADQPQHF.

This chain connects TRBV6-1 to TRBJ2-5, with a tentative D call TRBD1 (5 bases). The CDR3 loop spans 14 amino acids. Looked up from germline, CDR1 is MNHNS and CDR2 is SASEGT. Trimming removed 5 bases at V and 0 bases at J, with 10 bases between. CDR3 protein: CASSRQLYQETQYF. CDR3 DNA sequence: TGTGCCAGCAGTCGACAGTTGTACCAAGAGACCCAGTACTTC.

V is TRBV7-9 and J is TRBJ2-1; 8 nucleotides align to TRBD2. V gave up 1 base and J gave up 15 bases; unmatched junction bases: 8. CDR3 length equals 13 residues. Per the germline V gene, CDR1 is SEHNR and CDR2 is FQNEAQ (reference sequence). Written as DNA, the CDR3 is TGTGCCAGCAGCTTAGGTCCAAGCGGGAGTCGGTTCTTC. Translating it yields CASSLGPSGSRFF.

The CDR3 bases are TGTGCCAGCAGCTTAGGCAGTGTTCACGCAGATACGCAGTATTTT. It translates to CASSLGSVHADTQYF. V gene TRBV7-3 combines with J gene TRBJ2-3; D remains unclear. Trimming pared 2 bases from V and 4 bases from J, leaving 13 bases between. Germline CDR1 reads SGHTA; CDR2 reads FQGTGA. The CDR3 contains 15 residues.

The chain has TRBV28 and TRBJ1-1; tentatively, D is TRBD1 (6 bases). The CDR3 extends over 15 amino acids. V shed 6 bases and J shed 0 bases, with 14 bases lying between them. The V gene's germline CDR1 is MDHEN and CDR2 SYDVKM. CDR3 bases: TGTGCCAGCAGGGGGGGGGACACAATGAACACTGAAGCTTTCTTT. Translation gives CASRGGDTMNTEAFF. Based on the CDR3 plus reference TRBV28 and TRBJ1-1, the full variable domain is DVKVTQSSRYLVKRTGEKVFLECVQDMDHENMFWYRQDPGLGLRLIYFSYDVKMKEKGDIPEGYSVSREKKERFSLILESASTNQTSMYLCASRGGDTMNTEAFFGQGTRLTVV.

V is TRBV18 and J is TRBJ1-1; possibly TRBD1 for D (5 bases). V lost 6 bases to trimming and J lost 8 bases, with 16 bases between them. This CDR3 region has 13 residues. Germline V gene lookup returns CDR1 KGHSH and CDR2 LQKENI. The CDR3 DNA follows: TGTGCCAGCTCCCCCAGGGTGGATTTAGAAGCTTTCTTT. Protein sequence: CASSPRVDLEAFF.

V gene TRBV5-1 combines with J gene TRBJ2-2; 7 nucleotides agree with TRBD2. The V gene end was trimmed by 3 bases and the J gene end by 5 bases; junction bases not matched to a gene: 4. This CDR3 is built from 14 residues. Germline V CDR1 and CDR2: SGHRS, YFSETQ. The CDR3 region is CASSSAGATGELFF. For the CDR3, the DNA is TGCGCCAGCAGCTCGGCGGGAGCTACCGGGGAGCTGTTTTTT.

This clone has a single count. The CDR3 is CASRLLAGEQFF. The CDR3, as DNA: TGTGCCAGCAGATTACTAGCGGGTGAGCAGTTCTTC. The chain recombines TRBV27 with TRBJ2-1; 9 bases are shared with TRBD2. The CDR3 loop spans 12 amino acids. CDR1 and CDR2 (germline): MNHEY, SMNVEV (reference sequence). V lost 6 bases, J lost 9 bases, and 3 bases stayed unmatched.

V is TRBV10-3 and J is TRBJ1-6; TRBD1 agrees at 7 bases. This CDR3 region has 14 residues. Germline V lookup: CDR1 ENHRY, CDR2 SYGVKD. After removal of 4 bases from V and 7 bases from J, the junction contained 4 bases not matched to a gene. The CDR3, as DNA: TGTGCCATCAGTGGACAGGGCGAGAATTCACCCCTCCACTTT. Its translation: CAISGQGENSPLHF.

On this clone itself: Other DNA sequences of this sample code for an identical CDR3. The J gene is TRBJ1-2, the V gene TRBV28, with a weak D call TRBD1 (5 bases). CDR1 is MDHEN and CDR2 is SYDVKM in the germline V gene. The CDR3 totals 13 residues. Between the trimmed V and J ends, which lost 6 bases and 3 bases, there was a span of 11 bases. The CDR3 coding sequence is TGTGCCAGCAGATTAACAGGAGACTATGGCTACACCTTC. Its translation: CASRLTGDYGYTF.

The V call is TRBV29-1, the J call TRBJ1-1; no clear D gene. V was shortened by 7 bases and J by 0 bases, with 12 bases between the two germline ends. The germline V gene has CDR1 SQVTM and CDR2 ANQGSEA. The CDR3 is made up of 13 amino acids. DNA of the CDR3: TGCAGCGCCCGGCCATCATTGAACACTGAAGCTTTCTTT. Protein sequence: CSARPSLNTEAFF.

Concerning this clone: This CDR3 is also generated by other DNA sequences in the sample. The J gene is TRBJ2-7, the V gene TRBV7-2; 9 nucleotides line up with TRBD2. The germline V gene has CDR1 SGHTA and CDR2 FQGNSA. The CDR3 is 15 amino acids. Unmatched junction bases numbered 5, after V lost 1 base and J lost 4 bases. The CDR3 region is CASSLVLAGVYEQYF. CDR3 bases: TGTGCCAGCAGCTTAGTATTAGCGGGAGTATACGAGCAGTACTTC.

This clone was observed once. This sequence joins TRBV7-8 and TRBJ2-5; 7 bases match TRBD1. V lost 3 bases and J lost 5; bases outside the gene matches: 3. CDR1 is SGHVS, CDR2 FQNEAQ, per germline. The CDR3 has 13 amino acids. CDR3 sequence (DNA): TGTGCCAGCAGCTTCACCAGGGGGGAGACCCAGTACTTC. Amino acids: CASSFTRGETQYF.

The CDR3 region has the DNA TGTGCCAGCAGCACCCGACTAGCGGGGGTCACAGATACGCAGTATTTT. Protein product: CASSTRLAGVTDTQYF. This chain joins TRBV5-4 and TRBJ2-3; 12 nucleotides agree with TRBD2. The ends lost 4 bases at V and 2 bases at J; junction bases unmatched: 5. Germline V lookup: CDR1 SGHNT, CDR2 YYREEE (reference sequence). This CDR3 has 16 amino acids.

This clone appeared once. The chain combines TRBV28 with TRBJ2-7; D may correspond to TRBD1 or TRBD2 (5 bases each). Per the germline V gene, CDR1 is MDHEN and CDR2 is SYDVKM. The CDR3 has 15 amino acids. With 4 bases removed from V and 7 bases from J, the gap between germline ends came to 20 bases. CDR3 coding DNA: TGTGCCAGCAGTTCGCCCGGGACCCCCGGAAGGGAGCAGTACTTC. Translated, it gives CASSSPGTPGREQYF.